The clone carrying this T cell receptor beta chain was observed a few times. The sample belongs to a study of blood T cell repertoires in COVID-19. Libraries were prepared by immunoSEQ multiplex PCR; TCRdb keeps only in-frame clonotypes and omits some of them. The table has about 210,000 clones, about 79% seen once; the top ten hold roughly 8.7%. The sequence derives from a man aged 45-60 years with active or convalescent COVID-19. The specimen sequenced was peripheral blood.

The CDR3 region has the DNA TGTGCCAGCACCTACTTAGCGGGAGGCCCCTACAATGAGCAGTTCTTC. It is translated as CASTYLAGGPYNEQFF. The chain links TRBV2 to TRBJ2-1, with TRBD2 matching over 10 bases. The CDR3 sequence is 16 residues long. Germline values: CDR1 SNHLY, CDR2 FYNNEI. After removal of 7 bases from V and 2 bases from J, the junction contained 8 bases not matched to a gene.